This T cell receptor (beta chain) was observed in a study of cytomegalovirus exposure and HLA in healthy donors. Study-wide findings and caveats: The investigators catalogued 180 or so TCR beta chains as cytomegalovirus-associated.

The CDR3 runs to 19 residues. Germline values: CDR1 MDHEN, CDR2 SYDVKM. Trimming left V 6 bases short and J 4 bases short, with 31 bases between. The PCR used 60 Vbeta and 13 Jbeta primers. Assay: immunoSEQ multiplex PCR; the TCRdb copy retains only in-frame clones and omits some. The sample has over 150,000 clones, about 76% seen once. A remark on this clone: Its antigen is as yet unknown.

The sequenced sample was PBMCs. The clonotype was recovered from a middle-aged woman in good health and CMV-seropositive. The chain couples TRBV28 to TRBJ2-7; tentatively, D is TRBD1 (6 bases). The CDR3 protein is CASSPRTDPESALPYEQYF. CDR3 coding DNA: TGTGCCAGCAGCCCGAGGACAGATCCGGAGAGCGCCCTGCCTTACGAGCAGTACTTC.